This TCR beta chain was recorded in a study of T-cell reconstitution after alpha-beta-depleted transplantation in children. The CDR3 extends over 16 amino acids. Germline V gives CDR1 SGHNT, CDR2 YYREEE (reference sequence). The junction had 12 bases not matched to a gene; V was cut back by 4 bases and J by 2 bases. Construction of the TCRbeta library involved unique molecular identifiers. TCRdb re-called the PCR reads with MiXCR, one entry per CDR3 protein. The profile shows about 610,000 distinct CDR3 sequences, roughly a tenth of them singletons. This TCR was recovered from a human donor who donated a stem cell graft to a child with acute myeloid leukemia. The sequenced sample was PBMCs from the stem cell graft donor, obtained from the stem cell graft. The rearrangement links TRBV5-4 to TRBJ2-7; 7 nucleotides match TRBD1. CDR3 in amino acids: CASSLNTGARAYEQYF. The CDR3, as DNA: TGTGCCAGCAGCCTTAACACAGGGGCGAGGGCCTACGAGCAGTACTTC. Looking up the rest from reference TRBV5-4 and TRBJ2-7 gives the full variable domain: ETGVTQSPTHLIKTRGQQVTLRCSSQSGHNTVSWYQQALGQGPQFIFQYYREEENGRGNFPPRFSGLQFPNYSSELNVNALELDDSALYLCASSLNTGARAYEQYFGPGTRLTVT.